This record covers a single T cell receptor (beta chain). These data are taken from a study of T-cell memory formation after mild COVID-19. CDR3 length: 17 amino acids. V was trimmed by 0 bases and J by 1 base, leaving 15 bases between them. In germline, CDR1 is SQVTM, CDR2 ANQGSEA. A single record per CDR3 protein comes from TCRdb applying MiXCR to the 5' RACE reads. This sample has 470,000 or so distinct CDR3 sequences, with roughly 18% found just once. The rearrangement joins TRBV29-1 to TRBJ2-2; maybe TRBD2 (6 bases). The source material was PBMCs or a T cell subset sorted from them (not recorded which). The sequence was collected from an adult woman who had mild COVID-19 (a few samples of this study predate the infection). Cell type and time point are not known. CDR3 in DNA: TGCAGCGTTGAAGATCGTCGGGGGTACCAGAACACCGGGGAGCTGTTTTTT. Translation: CSVEDRRGYQNTGELFF.